The T cell receptor (beta chain) described here comes from a study of blood T cell repertoires in COVID-19. Study background: Sources were T cells, B-cell-depleted T cells, or PBMCs; the material itself was cDNA or gDNA.

The CDR3 contains 17 residues. J lost 1 base, V lost 0 bases, and 3 bases had no gene match. The germline V gene has CDR1 LGHDT and CDR2 YNNKEL (reference sequence). Only in-frame clones appear in the TCRdb table, and some are missing; sequencing was by immunoSEQ multiplex PCR. The table shows about 150,000 clones, with roughly 87% occurring only once. The clonotype originates from a woman aged 60-75 years with active or convalescent COVID-19. The sample taken for sequencing was peripheral blood. The chain is built from TRBV3-1 (or the pseudogene TRBV3-2) and TRBJ2-6; 7 nucleotides line up with TRBD2. This chain's CDR3 is CASSQEGLVSGANVLTF. Written as DNA, the CDR3 is TGTGCCAGCAGCCAAGAAGGACTAGTTTCTGGGGCCAACGTCCTGACTTTC.